This TCR beta chain was identified in a study of T cell responses to AZD1222 COVID-19 vaccine. Broader study findings: Most donors were white British, females outnumbered males, and clonal diversity was possibly underestimated. At baseline, seropositivity was found in only six AZD1222 recipients.

Germline V CDR1 and CDR2: SGHRS, YFSETQ. V was trimmed by 4 bases and J by 0 bases, leaving 13 bases between them. The CDR3 consists of 15 residues. Produced via immunoSEQ multiplex PCR; TCRdb's table is partial and in-frame only. The table records around 160,000 clones, 82% of them present only once. This clone came up a few times. Its target is unknown. The material was peripheral blood, obtained on day 0 of MenACWY control vaccination. This receptor was identified in an adult in good health. V and J are TRBV5-1 and TRBJ1-1; a weak D match, TRBD1 (5 bases). The CDR3 region has the DNA TGCGCCAGCAGCAGCACCGGGACGTTGAACACTGAAGCTTTCTTT. It is translated as CASSSTGTLNTEAFF. Using reference TRBV5-1 and TRBJ1-1 for the parts outside the CDR3, the full variable domain is KAGVTQTPRYLIKTRGQQVTLSCSPISGHRSVSWYQQTPGQGLQFLFEYFSETQRNKGNFPGRFSGRQFSNSRSEMNVSTLELGDSALYLCASSSTGTLNTEAFFGQGTRLTVV.